This T cell receptor (beta chain) was identified during a study of shared clonotypes between healthy human individuals. As for the study in general: The study used three CD4 naive, three CD4 memory, two CD8 naive and one CD8 memory plate per donor. Findings of the study overall: In a few donors, around 5% of naive CD4 clonotypes appeared in common.

Comment on this clone: What it binds is not known.

Within Nashville, Tennessee resided all donors, each a Caucasian adult. Replicate PCRs run on sorted subsets employed around 200 ng DNA, 30,000 to 35,000 T cell genomes. Method: immunoSEQ multiplex PCR; TCRdb's copy keeps in-frame clones and lacks some. Counted here are about 980,000 clones, about three quarters occurring once; the ten biggest clones make up about 1.5%. The CDR3 has 16 amino acids. Germline-derived CDR1 and CDR2 are SEHNR and FQNEAQ (reference sequence). The V end lost 5 bases, the J end lost 2 bases, and 17 bases lay between the germline ends. The gene calls are TRBV7-9 and TRBJ2-3; D possibly uses TRBD1 or TRBD2 (5 bases each). The TCR was taken from a man aged 18-30 years in good health. What was sequenced was memory CD4+ T cells sorted from blood. The subset was: CD45RA-negative fraction. CDR3 coding DNA: TGTGCCAGCAGCCCAGGGACCTCTTCGACCACAGATACGCAGTATTTT. Translated, it gives CASSPGTSSTTDTQYF. Together with reference TRBV7-9 and TRBJ2-3, the CDR3 gives the full variable domain: DTGVSQNPRHKITKRGQNVTFRCDPISEHNRLYWYRQTLGQGPEFLTYFQNEAQLEKSRLLSDRFSAERPKGSFSTLEIQRTEQGDSAMYLCASSPGTSSTTDTQYFGPGTRLTVL.